Listed below are T cell receptor beta chains from one sample, sequenced in a study of blood T cell repertoires in COVID-19. Clones were sequenced by immunoSEQ multiplex PCR, and TCRdb holds only the in-frame ones, with some missing. The table shows just under 150,000 clones, with approximately 80% occurring only once. Sequenced: peripheral blood. The receptors shown here come from a human donor in a cohort sampled during active COVID-19. The CDR3 runs from the conserved cysteine through the conserved F or W. Each record gives: V gene, clone size, CDR3 protein. Rows give clone size only sometimes, using once, few, many, or a class for an expanded clone.

V gene: TRBV3-1/TRBV3-2
clone size: .
CDR3 protein: CASSAVRRVEQFF

V gene: TRBV5-1
clone size: .
CDR3 protein: CASSINRGTNEKLFF

V gene: TRBV6-6
clone size: many
CDR3 protein: CASSSAQAGQETQYF

V gene: TRBV18
clone size: .
CDR3 protein: CASSYDRGGGGTEAFF

V gene: TRBV14
clone size: few
CDR3 protein: CASNKGLGFTEAFF

V gene: TRBV25-1
clone size: .
CDR3 protein: CASSDRTGANTEAFF

V gene: TRBV5-8
clone size: .
CDR3 protein: CASSLSTIEETQYF

V gene: TRBV2
clone size: .
CDR3 protein: CASSQVPGNTIYF

V gene: TRBV10-3
clone size: .
CDR3 protein: CATEPTSGKETQYF

V gene: TRBV19
clone size: .
CDR3 protein: CATSRGGAQVTYGYTF

V gene: TRBV27
clone size: .
CDR3 protein: CATGQANTGELFF

V gene: TRBV6-5
clone size: .
CDR3 protein: CATWDRNNSPLHF

V gene: TRBV3-1/TRBV3-2
clone size: .
CDR3 protein: CASSQDLNNYGYTF

V gene: TRBV3-1/TRBV3-2
clone size: .
CDR3 protein: CASSDNTGLGSPLHF

V gene: TRBV11-2
clone size: .
CDR3 protein: CASSPPGQGSYGYTF

V gene: TRBV10-2
clone size: few
CDR3 protein: CASSAERYTDTQYF

V gene: TRBV6-5
clone size: .
CDR3 protein: CASSSVGHTQETQYF

V gene: TRBV5-1
clone size: .
CDR3 protein: CASSFDSDETQYF

V gene: TRBV30
clone size: .
CDR3 protein: CAWDRGLNTEAFF

V gene: TRBV12-5
clone size: few
CDR3 protein: CASVVGETQYF

V gene: TRBV25-1
clone size: .
CDR3 protein: CASSDSAGVDTQYF

V gene: TRBV2
clone size: .
CDR3 protein: CASRASGGETQYF

V gene: TRBV27
clone size: .
CDR3 protein: CASSPQQGTGANVLTF

V gene: TRBV2
clone size: .
CDR3 protein: CASSEDRGPGGYTF

V gene: TRBV3-1/TRBV3-2
clone size: .
CDR3 protein: CASSTGGSVETQYF

V gene: TRBV7-9
clone size: .
CDR3 protein: CASSFNLPRESKNIQYF

V gene: TRBV11-1
clone size: .
CDR3 protein: CASSLVGDRGADTQYF

V gene: TRBV10-3
clone size: .
CDR3 protein: CAISEPRGGTITEQFF

V gene: TRBV5-1
clone size: .
CDR3 protein: CASSLDTGGELFF

V gene: TRBV5-4
clone size: .
CDR3 protein: CASSQGQGINYGYTF

V gene: TRBV5-4
clone size: .
CDR3 protein: CASSYPQAQYF

V gene: TRBV19
clone size: .
CDR3 protein: CASSTTRTVYEQFF

V gene: TRBV12-3/TRBV12-4
clone size: .
CDR3 protein: CASSLEDTGELFF

V gene: TRBV3-1/TRBV3-2
clone size: many
CDR3 protein: CASSQSGDRYSNQPQHF

V gene: TRBV4-1
clone size: .
CDR3 protein: CASSSAGGGGSYNEQFF

V gene: TRBV14
clone size: .
CDR3 protein: CASSQDLQPHNGYTF

V gene: TRBV20-1
clone size: .
CDR3 protein: CSVGQDYGYTF

V gene: TRBV5-1
clone size: many
CDR3 protein: CASSLGRARTDTQYF

V gene: TRBV28
clone size: few
CDR3 protein: CASSLSAGGYSNQPQHF

V gene: TRBV21-1
clone size: .
CDR3 protein: CASSKEGKRELSGNEQFF

V gene: TRBV23-1
clone size: .
CDR3 protein: CASRPSRDRGLWPQHF

V gene: TRBV2
clone size: .
CDR3 protein: CASSQDSQETQYF

V gene: TRBV9
clone size: .
CDR3 protein: CASTRASGANVLTF

V gene: TRBV3-1/TRBV3-2
clone size: .
CDR3 protein: CASSPPGEVRLFF

V gene: TRBV9
clone size: .
CDR3 protein: CASSLGDRGDQPQHF